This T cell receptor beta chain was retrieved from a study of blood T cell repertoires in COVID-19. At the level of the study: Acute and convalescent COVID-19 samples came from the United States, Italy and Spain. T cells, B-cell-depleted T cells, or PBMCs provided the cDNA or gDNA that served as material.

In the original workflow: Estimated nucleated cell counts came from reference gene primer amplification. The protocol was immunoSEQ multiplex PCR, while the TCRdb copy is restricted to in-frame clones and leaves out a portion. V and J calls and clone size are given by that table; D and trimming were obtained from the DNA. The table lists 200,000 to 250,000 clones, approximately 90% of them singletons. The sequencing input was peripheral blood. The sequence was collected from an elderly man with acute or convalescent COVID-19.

In DNA form, the CDR3 reads TGTGCCAGCAGCCAAGACCATGGTGTGGCCTATGGCTACACCTTC. Its translation is CASSQDHGVAYGYTF. The chain recombines TRBV3-1 (or the pseudogene TRBV3-2) with TRBJ1-2; D gene uncertain. Germline-derived CDR1 and CDR2 are LGHDT and YNNKEL (reference sequence). The CDR3 runs to 15 residues. Trimming cost V 0 bases and J 4 bases, with 12 bases left between them.